The clone carrying this T cell receptor (beta chain) appeared many times. What it binds is unknown. TCRdb re-derived calls from the 5' RACE reads in MiXCR, one entry per CDR3 protein. The table lists under 700,000 distinct CDR3 sequences, roughly 20% of them singletons. This sample was taken from a study of T-cell memory formation after mild COVID-19. Study-level points and caveats: The appearance of some responding clones in pre-infection memory suggested that cross-reactive memory joined.

Germline CDR1 reads DFQATT; CDR2 reads SNEGSKA (reference sequence). CDR3 size: 15 residues. Trimming shortened V by 6 bases and J by 2 bases, and 19 bases separated the two germline ends. This sequence originates from an adult woman who had mild COVID-19 (a few samples of this study predate the infection). Cell type and time point are not known. Sequences were obtained from PBMCs or a T cell subset sorted from them (not recorded which). V and J are TRBV20-1 and TRBJ1-1; D might be TRBD1 (5 bases). The CDR3 DNA is TGCAGTGCCAACCCTGGAGGGGCGCGTAACACTGAAGCTTTCTTT. Its protein product is CSANPGGARNTEAFF.